This record looks at one T cell receptor beta chain sequence and its context. The data derive from a study of technical replicates of blood from a few donors. Germline V CDR1 and CDR2: MGHRA, YSYEKL. V dropped 4 bases and J dropped 7 bases, with 11 bases sitting between them. This CDR3 spans 13 amino acids. Sequenced by immunoSEQ multiplex PCR; TCRdb stores in-frame clones only, minus some. The sample comprises 91,000 or so clones, 95% of which are singletons, and roughly 0.28% rests with the top ten. The rearrangement uses TRBV4-1 and TRBJ2-1; the D is unclear. Sequencing was done on a sample of T cells isolated from PBMCs. This TCR came from a human donor in good health. The CDR3 protein is CASSPHLTNEQFF. CDR3 bases: TGCGCCAGCAGCCCCCATCTGACAAATGAGCAGTTCTTC.